The TCR beta chain described here comes from a study of CD8 T cells in ankylosing spondylitis. The CDR3 contains 14 residues. V was shortened by 3 bases and J by 3 bases, with 12 bases between the two germline ends. CDR1 SGDLS and CDR2 YYNGEE come from the germline V gene. In the case of this clonotype: A much bigger clone sits one base away, suggesting this may be a read error.

TCRdb reprocessed the 5' RACE reads via MiXCR and lists one record per CDR3 protein. The sample has about 300,000 distinct CDR3 sequences; 11% are singletons. This chain connects TRBV9 to TRBJ2-5, with D perhaps being TRBD1 or TRBD2 (5 bases each). The origin of this receptor is a female donor with ankylosing spondylitis or in good health (not recorded which). Sequenced: blood, either unsorted or a sorted T cell fraction (not recorded which). The CDR3 here is CASSAGTVKETQYF. CDR3 sequence (DNA): TGTGCCAGCAGCGCCGGGACCGTAAAAGAGACCCAGTACTTC.